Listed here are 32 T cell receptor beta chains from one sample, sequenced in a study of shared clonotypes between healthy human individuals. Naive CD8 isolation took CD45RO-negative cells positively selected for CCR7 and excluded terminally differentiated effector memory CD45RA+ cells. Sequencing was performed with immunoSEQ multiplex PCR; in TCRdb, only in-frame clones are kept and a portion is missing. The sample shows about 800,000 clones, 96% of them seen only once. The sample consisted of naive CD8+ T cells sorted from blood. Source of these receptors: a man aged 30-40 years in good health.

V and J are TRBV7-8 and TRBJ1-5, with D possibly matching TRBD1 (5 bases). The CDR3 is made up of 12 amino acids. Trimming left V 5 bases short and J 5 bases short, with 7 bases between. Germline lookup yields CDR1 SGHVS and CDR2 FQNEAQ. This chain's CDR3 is CASSEGYQPQHF. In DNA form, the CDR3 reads TGTGCCAGCAGCGAGGGGTATCAGCCCCAGCATTTT.

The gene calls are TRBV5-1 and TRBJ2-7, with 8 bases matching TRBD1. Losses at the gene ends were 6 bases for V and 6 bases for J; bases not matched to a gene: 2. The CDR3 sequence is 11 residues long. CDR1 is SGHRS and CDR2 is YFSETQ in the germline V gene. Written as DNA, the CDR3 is TGCGCCAGCATACAGGGGGGCGAGCAGTACTTC. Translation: CASIQGGEQYF.

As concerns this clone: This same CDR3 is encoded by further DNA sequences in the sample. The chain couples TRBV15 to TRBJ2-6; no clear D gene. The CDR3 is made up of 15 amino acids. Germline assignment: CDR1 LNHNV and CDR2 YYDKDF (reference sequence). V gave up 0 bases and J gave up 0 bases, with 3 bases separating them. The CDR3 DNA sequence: TGTGCCACCAGCAGAGACAACTCTGGGGCCAACGTCCTGACTTTC. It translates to CATSRDNSGANVLTF.

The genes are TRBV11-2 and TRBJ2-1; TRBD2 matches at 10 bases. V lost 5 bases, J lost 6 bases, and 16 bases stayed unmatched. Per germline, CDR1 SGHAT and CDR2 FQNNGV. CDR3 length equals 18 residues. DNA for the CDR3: TGTGCCAGCAGCCCAAGGACTAGCGGACCCCTAGGGGTCAATGAGCAGTTCTTC. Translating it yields CASSPRTSGPLGVNEQFF.

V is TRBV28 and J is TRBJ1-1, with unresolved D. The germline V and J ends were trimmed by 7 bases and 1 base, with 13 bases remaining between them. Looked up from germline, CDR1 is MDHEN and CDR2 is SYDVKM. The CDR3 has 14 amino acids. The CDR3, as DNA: TGTGCCAGCACTCTACTGCCTCCGAACACTGAAGCTTTCTTT. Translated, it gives CASTLLPPNTEAFF.

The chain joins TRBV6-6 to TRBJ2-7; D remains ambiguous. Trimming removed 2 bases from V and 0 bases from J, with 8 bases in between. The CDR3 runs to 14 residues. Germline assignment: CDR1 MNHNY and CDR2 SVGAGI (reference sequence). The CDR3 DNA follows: TGTGCCAGCAGTTACCGGCAGGTCTCCTACGAGCAGTACTTC. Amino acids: CASSYRQVSYEQYF.

CDR3 DNA sequence: TGCAGCGTTGAAACCCCCCTGACTAGCGGGAGGTTTATTGATGAGCAGTTCTTC. Translation: CSVETPLTSGRFIDEQFF. The genes are TRBV29-1 and TRBJ2-1; TRBD2 matches at 13 bases. After removal of 2 bases from V and 8 bases from J, the junction contained 15 bases not matched to a gene. Germline V lookup: CDR1 SQVTM, CDR2 ANQGSEA. This CDR3 spans 18 amino acids.

This CDR3 is CASSSWETEAFF. CDR3 bases: TGTGCCAGCTCAAGTTGGGAAACTGAAGCTTTCTTT. The chain recombines TRBV6-5 with TRBJ1-1; D is ambiguous. V was trimmed by 8 bases and J by 5 bases, leaving 12 bases between them. The CDR3 totals 12 residues. Germline CDR1 is MNHEY and CDR2 is SVGAGI.

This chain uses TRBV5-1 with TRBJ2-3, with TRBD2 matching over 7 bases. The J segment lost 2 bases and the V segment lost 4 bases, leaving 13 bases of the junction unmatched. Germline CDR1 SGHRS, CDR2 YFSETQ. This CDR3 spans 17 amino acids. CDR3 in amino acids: CASSETGGLRVTDTQYF. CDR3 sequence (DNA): TGCGCCAGCAGCGAAACGGGGGGACTTAGAGTCACAGATACGCAGTATTTT.

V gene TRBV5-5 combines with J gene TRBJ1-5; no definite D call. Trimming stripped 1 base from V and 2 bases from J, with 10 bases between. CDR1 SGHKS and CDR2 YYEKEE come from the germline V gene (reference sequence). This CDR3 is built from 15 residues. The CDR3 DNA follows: TGTGCCAGCAGCTTGTCCGGGAATGGCAATCAGCCCCAGCATTTT. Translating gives CASSLSGNGNQPQHF. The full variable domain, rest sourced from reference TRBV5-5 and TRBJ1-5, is DAGVTQSPTHLIKTRGQQVTLRCSPISGHKSVSWYQQVLGQGPQFIFQYYEKEERGRGNFPDRFSARQFPNYSSELNVNALLLGDSALYLCASSLSGNGNQPQHFGDGTRLSIL.

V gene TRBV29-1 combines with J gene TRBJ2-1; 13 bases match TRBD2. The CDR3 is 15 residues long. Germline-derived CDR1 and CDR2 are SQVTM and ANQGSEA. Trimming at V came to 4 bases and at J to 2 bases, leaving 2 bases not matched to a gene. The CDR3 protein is CSVGGLAGTYNEQFF. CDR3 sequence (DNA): TGCAGCGTTGGGGGACTAGCGGGAACCTACAATGAGCAGTTCTTC.

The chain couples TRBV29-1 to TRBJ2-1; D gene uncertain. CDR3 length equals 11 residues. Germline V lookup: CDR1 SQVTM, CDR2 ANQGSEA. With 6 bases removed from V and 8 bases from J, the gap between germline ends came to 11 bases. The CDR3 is CSVDLFDEQFF. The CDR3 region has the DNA TGCAGCGTCGACCTTTTTGATGAGCAGTTCTTC.

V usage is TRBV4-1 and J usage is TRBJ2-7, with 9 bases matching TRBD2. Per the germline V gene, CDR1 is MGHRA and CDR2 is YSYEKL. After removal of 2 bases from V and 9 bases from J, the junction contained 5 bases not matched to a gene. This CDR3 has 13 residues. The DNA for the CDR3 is TGCGCCAGCAGCCAAATAGCGGGAGTAGGGCAGTACTTC. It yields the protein CASSQIAGVGQYF.

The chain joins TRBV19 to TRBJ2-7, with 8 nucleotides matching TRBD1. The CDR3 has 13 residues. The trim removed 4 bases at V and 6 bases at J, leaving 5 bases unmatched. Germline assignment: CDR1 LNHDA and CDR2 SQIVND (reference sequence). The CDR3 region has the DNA TGTGCCAGTAGTACTTGGACAGGGAGCGAGCAGTACTTC. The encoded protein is CASSTWTGSEQYF.

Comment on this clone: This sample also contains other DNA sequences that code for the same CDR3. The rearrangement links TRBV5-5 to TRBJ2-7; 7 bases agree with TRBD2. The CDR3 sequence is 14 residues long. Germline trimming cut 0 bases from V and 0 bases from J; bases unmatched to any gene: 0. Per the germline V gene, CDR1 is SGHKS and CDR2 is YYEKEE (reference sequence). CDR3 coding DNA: TGTGCCAGCAGCTTGGGCGGGAGCTCCTACGAGCAGTACTTC. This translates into CASSLGGSSYEQYF.

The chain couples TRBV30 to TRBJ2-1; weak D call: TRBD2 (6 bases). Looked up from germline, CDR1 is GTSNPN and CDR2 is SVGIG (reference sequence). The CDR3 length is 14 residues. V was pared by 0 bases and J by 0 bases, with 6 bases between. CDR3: CAWSVTSSYNEQFF. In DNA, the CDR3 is TGTGCCTGGAGTGTGACTAGCTCCTACAATGAGCAGTTCTTC.

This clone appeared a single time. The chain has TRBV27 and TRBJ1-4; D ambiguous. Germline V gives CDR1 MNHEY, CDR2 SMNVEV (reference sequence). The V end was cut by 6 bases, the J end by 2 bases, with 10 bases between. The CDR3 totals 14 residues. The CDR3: CASSPVGTNEKLFF. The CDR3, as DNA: TGTGCCAGCAGCCCGGTGGGGACTAATGAAAAACTGTTTTTT. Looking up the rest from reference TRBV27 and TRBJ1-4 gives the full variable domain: EAQVTQNPRYLITVTGKKLTVTCSQNMNHEYMSWYRQDPGLGLRQIYYSMNVEVTDKGDVPEGYKVSRKEKRNFPLILESPSPNQTSLYFCASSPVGTNEKLFFGSGTQLSVL.

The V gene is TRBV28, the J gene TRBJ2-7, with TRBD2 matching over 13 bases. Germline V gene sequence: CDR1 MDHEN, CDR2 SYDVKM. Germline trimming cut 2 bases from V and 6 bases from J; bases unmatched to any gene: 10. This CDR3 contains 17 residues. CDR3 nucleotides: TGTGCCAGCAGTTTACTTTGGACTAGCGGGAGAATGGTCGAGCAGTACTTC. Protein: CASSLLWTSGRMVEQYF.

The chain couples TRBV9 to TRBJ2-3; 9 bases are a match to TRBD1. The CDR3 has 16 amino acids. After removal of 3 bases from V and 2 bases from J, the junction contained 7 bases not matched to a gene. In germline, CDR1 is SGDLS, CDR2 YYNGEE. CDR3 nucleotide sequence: TGTGCCAGCAGCGCTAACCGGGACAGGGTCACAGATACGCAGTATTTT. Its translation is CASSANRDRVTDTQYF.

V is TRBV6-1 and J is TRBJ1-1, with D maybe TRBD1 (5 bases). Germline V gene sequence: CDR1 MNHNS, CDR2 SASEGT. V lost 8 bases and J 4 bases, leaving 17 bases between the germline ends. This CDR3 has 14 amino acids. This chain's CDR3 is CASAGRLGGTEAFF. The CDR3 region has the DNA TGTGCCAGCGCGGGGAGGCTGGGGGGCACTGAAGCTTTCTTT.

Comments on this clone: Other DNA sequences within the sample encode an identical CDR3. CDR3 nucleotides: TGTGCCAGCAGTTTATACAATGAGCAGTTCTTC. This sequence encodes CASSLYNEQFF. V and J are TRBV27 and TRBJ2-1; D gene ambiguous. The CDR3 length is 11 residues. Germline lookup yields CDR1 MNHEY and CDR2 SMNVEV (reference sequence). The V gene lost 1 base and the J gene lost 5 bases, with 0 bases spanning the gap.

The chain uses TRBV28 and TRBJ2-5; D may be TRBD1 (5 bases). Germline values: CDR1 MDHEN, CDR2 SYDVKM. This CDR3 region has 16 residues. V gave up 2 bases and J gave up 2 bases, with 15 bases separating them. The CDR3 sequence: CASSLTGGAKQETQYF. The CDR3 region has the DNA TGTGCCAGCAGTTTAACAGGCGGAGCGAAGCAAGAGACCCAGTACTTC.

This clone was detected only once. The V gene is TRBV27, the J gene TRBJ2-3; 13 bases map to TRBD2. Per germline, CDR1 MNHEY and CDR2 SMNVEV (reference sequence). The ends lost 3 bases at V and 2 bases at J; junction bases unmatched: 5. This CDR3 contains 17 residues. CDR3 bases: TGTGCCAGCAGTTTTAGAGGACTAGCGGGAGCCACAGATACGCAGTATTTT. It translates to CASSFRGLAGATDTQYF.

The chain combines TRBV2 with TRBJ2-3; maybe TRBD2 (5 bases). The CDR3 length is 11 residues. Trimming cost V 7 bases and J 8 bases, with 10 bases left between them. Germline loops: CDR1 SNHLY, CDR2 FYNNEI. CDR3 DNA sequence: TGTGCCAGCATCCGCGCGGGTACGCAGTATTTT. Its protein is CASIRAGTQYF.

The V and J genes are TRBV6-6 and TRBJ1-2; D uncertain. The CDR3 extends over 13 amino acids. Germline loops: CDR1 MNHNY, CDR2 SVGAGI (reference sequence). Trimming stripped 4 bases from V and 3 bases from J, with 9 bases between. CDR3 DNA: TGTGCCAGCAGTTTCGGATTCGACTATGGCTACACCTTC. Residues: CASSFGFDYGYTF.

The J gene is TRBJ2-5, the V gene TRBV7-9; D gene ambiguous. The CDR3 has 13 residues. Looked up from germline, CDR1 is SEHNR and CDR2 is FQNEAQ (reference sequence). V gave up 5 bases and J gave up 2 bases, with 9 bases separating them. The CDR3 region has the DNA TGTGCCAGCAGCCTGGACGGACAAGAGACCCAGTACTTC. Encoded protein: CASSLDGQETQYF. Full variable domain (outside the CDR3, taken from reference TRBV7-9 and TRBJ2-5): DTGVSQNPRHKITKRGQNVTFRCDPISEHNRLYWYRQTLGQGPEFLTYFQNEAQLEKSRLLSDRFSAERPKGSFSTLEIQRTEQGDSAMYLCASSLDGQETQYFGPGTRLLVL.

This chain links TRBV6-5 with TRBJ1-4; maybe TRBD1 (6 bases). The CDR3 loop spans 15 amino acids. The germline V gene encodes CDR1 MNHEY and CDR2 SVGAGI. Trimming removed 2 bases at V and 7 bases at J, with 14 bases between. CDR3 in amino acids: CASSYGNGGSEKLFF. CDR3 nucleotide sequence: TGTGCCAGCAGTTACGGTAATGGGGGCTCTGAAAAACTGTTTTTT.

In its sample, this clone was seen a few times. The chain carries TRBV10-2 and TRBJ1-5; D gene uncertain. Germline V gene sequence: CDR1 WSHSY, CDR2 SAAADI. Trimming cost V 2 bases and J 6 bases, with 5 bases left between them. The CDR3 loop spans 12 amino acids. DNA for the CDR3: TGCGCCAGCAGTGAGCTGGGTCAGCCCCAGCATTTT. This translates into CASSELGQPQHF.

CDR3 loop: CATDWLFQPTNTEAFF. The CDR3 nucleotides are TGTGCCACCGACTGGCTGTTCCAACCTACTAACACTGAAGCTTTCTTT. The chain has TRBV6-6 and TRBJ1-1; no reliable D call. V was pared by 10 bases and J by 2 bases, with 23 bases between. The CDR3 is 16 residues long. CDR1 is MNHNY, CDR2 SVGAGI, per germline (reference sequence).

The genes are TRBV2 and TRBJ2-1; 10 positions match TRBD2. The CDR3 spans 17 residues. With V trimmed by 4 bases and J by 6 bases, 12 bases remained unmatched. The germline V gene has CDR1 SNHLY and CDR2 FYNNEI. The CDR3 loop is CASSVFLAGDGGNEQFF. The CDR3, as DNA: TGTGCCAGCAGTGTTTTCCTAGCGGGAGACGGTGGCAATGAGCAGTTCTTC.

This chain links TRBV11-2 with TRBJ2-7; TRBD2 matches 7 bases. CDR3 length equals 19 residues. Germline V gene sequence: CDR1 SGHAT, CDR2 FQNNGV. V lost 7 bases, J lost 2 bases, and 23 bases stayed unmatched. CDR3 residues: CASTLGWEGKLETPYEQYF. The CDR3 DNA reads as TGTGCCAGCACCTTGGGGTGGGAGGGAAAACTAGAAACCCCCTACGAGCAGTACTTC.

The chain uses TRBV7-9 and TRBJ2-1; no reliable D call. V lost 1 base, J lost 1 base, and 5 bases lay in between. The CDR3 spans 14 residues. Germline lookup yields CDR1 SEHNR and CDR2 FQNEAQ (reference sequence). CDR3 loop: CASSLVESYNEQFF. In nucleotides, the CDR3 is TGTGCCAGCAGCTTAGTAGAATCCTACAATGAGCAGTTCTTC.